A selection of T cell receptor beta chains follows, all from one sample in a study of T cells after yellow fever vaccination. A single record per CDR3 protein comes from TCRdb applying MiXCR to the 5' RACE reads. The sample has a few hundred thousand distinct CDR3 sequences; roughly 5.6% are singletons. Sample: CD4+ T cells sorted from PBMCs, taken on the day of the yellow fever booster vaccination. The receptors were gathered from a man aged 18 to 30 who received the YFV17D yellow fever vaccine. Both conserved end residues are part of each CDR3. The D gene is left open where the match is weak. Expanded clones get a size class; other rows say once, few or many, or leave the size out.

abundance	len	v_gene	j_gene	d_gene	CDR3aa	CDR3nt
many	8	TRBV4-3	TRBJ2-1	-	CASSSQFF	TGCGCCAGCAGTTCGCAGTTCTTC
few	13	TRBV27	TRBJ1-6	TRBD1	CASSWDRNSPLHF	TGTGCCAGCAGTTGGGACAGAAATTCACCCCTCCACTTT
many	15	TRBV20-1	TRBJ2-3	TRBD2	CSVEYGGSFTDTQYF	TGCAGTGTCGAATACGGCGGGAGTTTCACAGATACGCAGTATTTT
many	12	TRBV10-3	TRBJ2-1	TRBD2	CAYRGEGNEQFF	TGTGCCTATCGGGGGGAAGGGAATGAGCAGTTCTTC
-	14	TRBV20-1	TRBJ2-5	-	CSASLRAKGETQYF	TGCAGTGCTAGCCTCCGGGCAAAGGGAGAGACCCAGTACTTC
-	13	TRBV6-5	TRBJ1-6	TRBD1	CASRGQGESPLHF	TGTGCCAGCAGGGGACAGGGAGAATCACCCCTCCACTTT
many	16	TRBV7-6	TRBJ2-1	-	CASSTNGVAGTNEQFF	TGTGCCAGCAGCACAAACGGAGTAGCAGGGACAAATGAGCAGTTCTTC
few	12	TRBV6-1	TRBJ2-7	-	CASSEAWEEQYF	TGTGCCAGCAGTGAAGCTTGGGAGGAGCAGTACTTC
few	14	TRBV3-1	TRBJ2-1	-	CASSQGDPGNEQFF	TGTGCCAGCAGCCAGGGCGACCCGGGGAATGAGCAGTTCTTC
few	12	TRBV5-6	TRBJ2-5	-	CASSSGTETQYF	TGTGCCAGCAGCTCCGGGACAGAGACCCAGTACTTC
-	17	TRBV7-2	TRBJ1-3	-	CASSSALTGNPGNTIYF	TGTGCCAGCAGCTCGGCATTAACAGGGAATCCTGGAAACACCATATATTTT
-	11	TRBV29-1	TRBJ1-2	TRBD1	CSDDRGYGYTF	TGCAGCGATGACAGGGGCTATGGCTACACCTTC
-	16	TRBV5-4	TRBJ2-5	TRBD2	CASSDTSGGLQETQYF	TGTGCCAGCAGCGACACTAGCGGGGGACTCCAAGAGACCCAGTACTTC
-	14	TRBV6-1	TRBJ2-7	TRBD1	CASSEATQGNEQYF	TGTGCCAGCAGTGAAGCGACACAGGGGAACGAGCAGTACTTC
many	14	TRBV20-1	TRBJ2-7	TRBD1	CSAVPGQPSGKQYF	TGCAGTGCTGTCCCGGGACAGCCGTCCGGGAAGCAGTACTTC
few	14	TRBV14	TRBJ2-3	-	CASSQTTPVDTQYF	TGTGCCAGCAGCCAAACGACCCCCGTTGATACGCAGTATTTT
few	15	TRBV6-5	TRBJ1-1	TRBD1	CASSRRTGANTEAFF	TGTGCCAGCAGCCGCCGGACAGGGGCGAACACTGAAGCTTTCTTT
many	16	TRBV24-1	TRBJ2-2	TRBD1	CATSDFLGQGAGELFF	TGTGCCACCAGTGATTTCCTGGGACAGGGTGCCGGGGAGCTGTTTTTT
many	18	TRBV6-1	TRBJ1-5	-	CATTYGTREGSRMWPQHF	TGTGCCACCACGTATGGGACACGGGAAGGCTCAAGGATGTGGCCCCAGCATTTT
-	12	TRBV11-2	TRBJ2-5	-	CASSLSSETQYF	TGTGCCAGCAGCTTATCATCTGAGACCCAGTACTTC
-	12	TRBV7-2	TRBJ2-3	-	CASSSRQPTQYF	TGTGCCAGCAGCTCAAGACAGCCTACGCAGTATTTT
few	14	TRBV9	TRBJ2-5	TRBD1	CASSDRGRGETQYF	TGTGCCAGCAGCGACAGGGGGCGAGGAGAGACCCAGTACTTC
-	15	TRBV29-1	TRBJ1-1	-	CSVKRQQSMNTEAFF	TGCAGCGTTAAAAGGCAGCAAAGTATGAACACTGAAGCTTTCTTT
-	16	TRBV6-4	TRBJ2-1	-	CASSRAGTSTYNEQFF	TGTGCCAGCAGTCGGGCCGGGACTTCCACCTACAATGAGCAGTTCTTC
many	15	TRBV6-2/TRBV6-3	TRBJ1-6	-	CASSVRQAANSPLHF	TGTGCCAGCAGCGTCCGACAGGCAGCTAATTCACCCCTCCACTTT
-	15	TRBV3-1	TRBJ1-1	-	CASSQEDSAATEAFF	TGTGCCAGCAGCCAAGAGGACAGTGCGGCCACTGAAGCTTTCTTT
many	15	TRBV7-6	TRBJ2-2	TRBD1	CASSLGQGNTGELFF	TGTGCCAGCAGCTTAGGACAGGGTAACACCGGGGAGCTGTTTTTT
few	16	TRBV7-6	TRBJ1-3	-	CASSSWTANSGNTIYF	TGTGCCAGCAGCTCCTGGACAGCCAACTCTGGAAACACCATATATTTT
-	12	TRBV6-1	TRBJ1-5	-	CASRRADQPQHF	TGTGCCAGCAGGCGGGCGGATCAGCCCCAGCATTTT
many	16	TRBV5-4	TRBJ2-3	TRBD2	CASSTGLAGGTDTQYF	TGTGCCAGCAGCACAGGACTAGCGGGGGGCACAGATACGCAGTATTTT
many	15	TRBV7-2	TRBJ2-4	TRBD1	CASSERTGFEYIQYF	TGTGCCAGCAGCGAACGGACAGGGTTCGAGTACATTCAGTACTTC
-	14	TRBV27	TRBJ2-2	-	CASREGVGTGELFF	TGTGCCAGCAGGGAGGGGGTGGGGACCGGGGAGCTGTTTTTT
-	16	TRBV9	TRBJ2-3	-	CASSVVGGEAADTQYF	TGTGCCAGCAGCGTAGTGGGGGGAGAAGCTGCAGATACGCAGTATTTT
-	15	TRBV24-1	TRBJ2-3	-	CATSDSGFRGDTQYF	TGTGCCACCAGTGATTCAGGGTTTCGGGGAGATACGCAGTATTTT
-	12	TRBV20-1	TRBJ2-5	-	CSASRGQETQYF	TGCAGTGCTAGTCGGGGGCAAGAGACCCAGTACTTC
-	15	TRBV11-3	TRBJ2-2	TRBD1	CASSQDRTNTGELFF	TGTGCCAGCAGCCAGGACAGGACGAACACCGGGGAGCTGTTTTTT
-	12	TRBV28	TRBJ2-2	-	CASSWGGRELFF	TGTGCCAGCAGTTGGGGCGGCAGGGAGCTGTTTTTT
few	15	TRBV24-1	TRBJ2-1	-	CATSLAGHADNEQFF	TGTGCCACCAGTCTTGCAGGCCATGCAGACAATGAGCAGTTCTTC
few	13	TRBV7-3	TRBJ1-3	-	CASSLWGADTIYF	TGTGCCAGCAGCTTATGGGGGGCAGACACCATATATTTT
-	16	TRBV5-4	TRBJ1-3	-	CASSSWGHVSGNTIYF	TGTGCCAGCAGCAGCTGGGGGCATGTTTCTGGAAACACCATATATTTT
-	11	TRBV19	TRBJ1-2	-	CASRRAAGYTF	TGTGCCAGTAGGAGGGCAGCTGGCTACACCTTC
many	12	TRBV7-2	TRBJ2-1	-	CASSSGLYEQFF	TGTGCCAGCAGCTCGGGACTGTATGAGCAGTTCTTC
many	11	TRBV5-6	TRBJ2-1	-	CASSLYNEQFF	TGTGCCAGCAGTCTATACAATGAGCAGTTCTTC
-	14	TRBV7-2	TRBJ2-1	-	CASSFAGGKDEQFF	TGTGCCAGCAGCTTTGCAGGGGGGAAAGATGAGCAGTTCTTC